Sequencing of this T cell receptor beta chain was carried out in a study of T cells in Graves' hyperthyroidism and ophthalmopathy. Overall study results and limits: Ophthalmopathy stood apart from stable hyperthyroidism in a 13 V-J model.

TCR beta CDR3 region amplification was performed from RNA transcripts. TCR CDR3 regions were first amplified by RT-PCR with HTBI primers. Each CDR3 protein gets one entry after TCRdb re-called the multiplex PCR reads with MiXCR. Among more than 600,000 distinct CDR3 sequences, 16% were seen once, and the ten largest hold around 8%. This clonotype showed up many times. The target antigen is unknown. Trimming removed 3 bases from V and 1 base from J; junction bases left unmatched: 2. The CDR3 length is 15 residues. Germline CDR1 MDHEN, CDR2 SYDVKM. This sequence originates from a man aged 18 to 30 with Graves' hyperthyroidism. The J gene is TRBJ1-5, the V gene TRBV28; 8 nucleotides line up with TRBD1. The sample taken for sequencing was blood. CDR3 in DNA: TGTGCCAGCAGTTTGACAGGGGACAGCAATCAGCCCCAGCATTTT. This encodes CASSLTGDSNQPQHF.